The 16 T cell receptor beta chains presented below share a single source sample, sequenced in a study of T-cell reconstitution after alpha-beta-depleted transplantation in children. A library of TCRbeta sequences, prepared with unique molecular identifiers, was generated. A single record per CDR3 protein comes from TCRdb applying MiXCR to the PCR reads. This sample has 300,000 to 400,000 distinct CDR3 sequences; about 17% occur once, and the top ten carry roughly 40%. The specimen comprised PBMCs, mostly from graft donor cells, sampled 360 days after TCRalphabeta/CD19-depleted stem cell transplant. These receptors were taken from a male patient aged 2-15 years who had a stem cell transplant for acute lymphoblastic leukemia, so the T cells may come from the graft donor.

Ten or more counts support this clonotype. CDR3 in amino acids: CASSLGLGGSTEAFF. For the CDR3, the DNA is TGTGCCAGCAGCTTAGGTTTGGGGGGCTCCACTGAAGCTTTCTTT. The chain carries TRBV7-8 and TRBJ1-1; D may be TRBD1 (6 bases). CDR3 size: 15 residues. Trimming took 1 base from V and 4 from J, leaving 13 bases between them. Germline CDR1 is SGHVS and CDR2 is FQNEAQ.

This clonotype has only one observation. The chain links TRBV5-1 to TRBJ2-7; TRBD2 is a possible D gene (5 bases). The CDR3 is 16 residues long. Germline-derived CDR1 and CDR2 are SGHRS and YFSETQ. The germline V and J ends were trimmed by 1 base and 0 bases, with 14 bases remaining between them. CDR3 region: CASSLSDYTSSYEQYF. DNA for the CDR3: TGCGCCAGCAGCTTGTCTGACTACACAAGCTCCTACGAGCAGTACTTC.

The table lists this clonotype with a few counts. The rearrangement joins TRBV27 to TRBJ2-7, with D perhaps matching TRBD1 (6 bases). The ends were cut back, 6 bases at V and 7 bases at J, with 13 bases in the middle. The CDR3 is 12 residues long. Germline V gene sequence: CDR1 MNHEY, CDR2 SMNVEV (reference sequence). In nucleotides, the CDR3 is TGTGCCAGCAGCCCCAACAGGGTGGAGCAGTACTTC. Translated, it gives CASSPNRVEQYF.

The gene calls are TRBV20-1 and TRBJ2-7; TRBD2 aligns across 10 bases. Germline values: CDR1 DFQATT, CDR2 SNEGSKA (reference sequence). CDR3 length: 15 residues. The junction had 9 bases not matched to a gene; V was cut back by 6 bases and J by 1 base. CDR3 in amino acids: CSAQPLAGSSYEQYF. CDR3 DNA: TGCAGTGCCCAACCACTAGCGGGATCTTCCTACGAGCAGTACTTC.

This clonotype was detected many times. The CDR3 nucleotides read TGTGCCAGCAGCTTCCGATACGAGCAGTACTTC. It translates to CASSFRYEQYF. The rearrangement links TRBV5-6 to TRBJ2-7; D gene uncertain. V shed 2 bases and J shed 4 bases, with 4 bases lying between them. Germline CDR1 and CDR2: SGHDT and YYEEEE. The CDR3 has 11 residues.

This clonotype showed up many times. V is TRBV4-1 and J is TRBJ2-2; no firm D call. Trimming left V 4 bases short and J 4 bases short, with 16 bases between. CDR1 MGHRA and CDR2 YSYEKL come from the germline V gene. This CDR3 spans 16 amino acids. The CDR3 protein is CASSRGSTLITGELFF. The DNA for the CDR3 is TGCGCCAGCAGCCGTGGGTCTACCCTTATCACCGGGGAGCTGTTTTTT.

This clonotype appeared many times. This chain joins TRBV5-1 and TRBJ2-6; D unresolved. CDR3 length: 16 amino acids. From germline, CDR1 is SGHRS and CDR2 YFSETQ. Trimming removed 1 base from V and 0 bases from J, with 8 bases in between. The DNA for the CDR3 is TGCGCCAGCAGCTTGTTTGGGTTCTCTGGGGCCAACGTCCTGACTTTC. Protein product: CASSLFGFSGANVLTF.

This clonotype showed up just a few times. V is TRBV5-1 and J is TRBJ2-6, with unresolved D. The CDR3 consists of 17 residues. Germline CDR1 and CDR2: SGHRS and YFSETQ. The germline V and J ends were trimmed by 2 bases and 2 bases, with 14 bases remaining between them. The CDR3 here is CASSLQSGGTGANVLTF. CDR3 bases: TGCGCCAGCAGCTTACAGTCGGGTGGGACTGGGGCCAACGTCCTGACTTTC.

The V call is TRBV6-4, the J call TRBJ2-7; D could derive from TRBD1 or TRBD2 (6 bases each). The length of the CDR3 is 13 residues. The germline gives CDR1 MRHNA, CDR2 SNTAGT. V lost 3 bases and J lost 8, with 14 bases in between. For the CDR3, the DNA is TGTGCCAGCAGTGAAATAGGAGGGACAAAGCAGTACTTC. Translation: CASSEIGGTKQYF.

The table lists this clonotype with a few counts. The chain combines TRBV12-3 or TRBV12-4 with TRBJ2-1, with D perhaps matching TRBD1 or TRBD2 (5 bases each). This CDR3 contains 16 residues. V was trimmed by 7 bases and J by 0 bases, leaving 16 bases between them. The chain's CDR3 is CASNLSGRSSYNEQFF. The CDR3 DNA is TGTGCCAGCAACTTATCGGGACGGAGCTCCTACAATGAGCAGTTCTTC.

The gene calls are TRBV4-1 and TRBJ1-2, with 7 bases lining up with TRBD1. The germline CDR1 and CDR2 sequences are MGHRA and YSYEKL. The CDR3 is 17 residues long. V was clipped by 0 bases and J by 2 bases; unmatched bases: 9. The DNA for the CDR3 is TGCGCCAGCAGCCAAGATCCTCCTGGGACAGTCAACTATGGCTACACCTTC. Translation gives CASSQDPPGTVNYGYTF.

In this sample, this clonotype turned up a few times. This chain uses TRBV12-5 with TRBJ2-3; D not certain. Germline CDR1 LGHNT, CDR2 FRNRAP. Trimming removed 0 bases from V and 5 bases from J, with 9 bases in between. This CDR3 region has 14 residues. The CDR3 is CASGLVGGRDTQYF. As DNA, the CDR3 is TGTGCTAGTGGTTTGGTAGGCGGAAGAGATACGCAGTATTTT.

V usage is TRBV20-1 and J usage is TRBJ1-5; possibly TRBD1 for D (6 bases). Per the germline V gene, CDR1 is DFQATT and CDR2 is SNEGSKA (reference sequence). The CDR3 has 14 residues. Deletions cut 1 base from V and 7 bases from J, with 14 bases between. CDR3 nucleotides: TGCAGTGCTAGAGTTGGGGGCAGGGGCCAGCCCCAGCATTTT. This encodes CSARVGGRGQPQHF.

This clonotype was picked up a small number of times. J is TRBJ2-7 and V is TRBV29-1; D might be TRBD1 (6 bases). Trimming pared 3 bases from V and 3 bases from J, leaving 12 bases between. The CDR3 sequence is 13 residues long. CDR1 and CDR2 (germline): SQVTM, ANQGSEA. CDR3 DNA sequence: TGCAGCGTTGAGGACAGAGAACGCTACGAGCAGTACTTC. Translating gives CSVEDRERYEQYF.

The chain links TRBV9 to TRBJ1-3; D is ambiguous. V lost 3 bases and J lost 1, with 17 bases in between. This CDR3 is 17 amino acids long. Germline assignment: CDR1 SGDLS and CDR2 YYNGEE. The CDR3 DNA sequence: TGTGCCAGCAGCGCTTCTCCCGGGCCCAGGTCTGGAAACACCATATATTTT. It is translated as CASSASPGPRSGNTIYF.

The chain combines TRBV7-9 with TRBJ2-1, with TRBD2 matching 7 bases. From germline, CDR1 is SEHNR and CDR2 FQNEAQ (reference sequence). V lost 4 bases to trimming and J lost 5 bases; unmatched junction nucleotides: 5. CDR3 length: 14 amino acids. CDR3 in DNA: TGTGCCAGCAGCTGGGAGGGTCCAAACAATGAGCAGTTCTTC. Translating gives CASSWEGPNNEQFF.